This entry concerns a single T cell receptor beta chain. The CDR3 spans 14 residues. Per germline, CDR1 MNHEY and CDR2 SMNVEV (reference sequence). Trimming at V came to 4 bases and at J to 6 bases, leaving 8 bases not matched to a gene. The repertoire was sequenced with immunoSEQ multiplex PCR; TCRdb's copy has only in-frame clones and lacks some. The table records roughly 160,000 clones, almost 85% of them present only once. This sample was taken from a study of blood T cell repertoires in COVID-19. Material for sequencing was PBMCs or T cells enriched from blood (not recorded which). The receptor was isolated from a man aged 50-60 years who had recovered from COVID-19. V and J are TRBV27 and TRBJ2-7; 8 bases are a match to TRBD2. CDR3 region: CASSSRGGLREQYF. The CDR3 DNA sequence: TGTGCCAGCAGTTCCCGGGGGGGGCTCCGCGAGCAGTACTTC.